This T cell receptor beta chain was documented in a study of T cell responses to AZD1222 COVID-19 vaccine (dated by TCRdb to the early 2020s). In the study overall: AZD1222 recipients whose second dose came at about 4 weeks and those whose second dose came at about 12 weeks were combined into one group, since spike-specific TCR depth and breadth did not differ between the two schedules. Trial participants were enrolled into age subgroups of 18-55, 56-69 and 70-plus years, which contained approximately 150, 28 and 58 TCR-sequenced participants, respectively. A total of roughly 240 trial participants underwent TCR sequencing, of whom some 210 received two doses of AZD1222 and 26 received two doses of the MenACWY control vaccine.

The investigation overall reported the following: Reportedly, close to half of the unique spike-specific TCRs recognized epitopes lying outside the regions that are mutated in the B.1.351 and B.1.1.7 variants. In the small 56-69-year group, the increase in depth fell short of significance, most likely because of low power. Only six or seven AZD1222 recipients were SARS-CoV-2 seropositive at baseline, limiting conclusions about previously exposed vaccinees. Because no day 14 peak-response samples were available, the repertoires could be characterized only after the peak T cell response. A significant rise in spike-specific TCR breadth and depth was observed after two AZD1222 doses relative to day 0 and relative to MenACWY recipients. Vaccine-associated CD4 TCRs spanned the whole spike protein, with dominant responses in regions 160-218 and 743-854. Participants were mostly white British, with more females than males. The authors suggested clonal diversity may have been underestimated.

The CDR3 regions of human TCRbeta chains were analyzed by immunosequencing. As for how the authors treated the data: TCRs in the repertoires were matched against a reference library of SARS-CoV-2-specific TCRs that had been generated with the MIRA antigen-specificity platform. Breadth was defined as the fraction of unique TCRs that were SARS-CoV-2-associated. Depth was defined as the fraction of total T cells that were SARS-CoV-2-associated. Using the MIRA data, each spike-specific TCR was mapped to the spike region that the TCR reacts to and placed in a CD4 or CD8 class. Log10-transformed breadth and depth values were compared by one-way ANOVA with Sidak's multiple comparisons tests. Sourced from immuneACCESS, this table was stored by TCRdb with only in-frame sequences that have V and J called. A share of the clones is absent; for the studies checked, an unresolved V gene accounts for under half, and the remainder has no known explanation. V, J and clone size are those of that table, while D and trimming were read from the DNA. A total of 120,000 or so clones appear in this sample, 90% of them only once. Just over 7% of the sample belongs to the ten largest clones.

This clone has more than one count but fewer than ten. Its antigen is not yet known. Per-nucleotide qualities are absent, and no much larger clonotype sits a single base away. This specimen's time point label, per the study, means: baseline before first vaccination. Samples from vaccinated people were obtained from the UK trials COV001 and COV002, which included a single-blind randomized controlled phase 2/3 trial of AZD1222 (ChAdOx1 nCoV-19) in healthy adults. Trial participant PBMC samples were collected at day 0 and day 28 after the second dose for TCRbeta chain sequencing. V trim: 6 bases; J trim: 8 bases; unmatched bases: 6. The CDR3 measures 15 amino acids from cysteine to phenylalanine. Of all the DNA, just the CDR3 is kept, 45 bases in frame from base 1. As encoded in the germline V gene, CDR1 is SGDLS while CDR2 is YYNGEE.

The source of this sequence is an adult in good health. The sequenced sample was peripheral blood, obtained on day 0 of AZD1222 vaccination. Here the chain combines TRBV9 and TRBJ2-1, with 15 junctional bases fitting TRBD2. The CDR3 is CASTPGLAGGDEQFF. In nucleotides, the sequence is TGTGCCAGCACCCCTGGACTAGCGGGAGGGGATGAGCAGTTCTTC.